The subject of this entry is one T cell receptor beta chain. The antigen remains undetermined. The sample belongs to a study of cytomegalovirus exposure and HLA in healthy donors. PCR employed 60 Vbeta and 13 Jbeta primers. The assay was immunoSEQ multiplex PCR, and TCRdb's table has in-frame clones only and misses some. The sample lists fewer than 140,000 clones, roughly 82% seen once, with about 1.6% in the top ten. General study points: Solely CMV serostatus was available to characterize immune exposure. TCR beta chains numbering some 150 were designated cytomegalovirus-associated.

The CDR3 loop spans 18 amino acids. The V gene is TRBV21-1, the J gene TRBJ1-4. TRBV21-1 corresponds to a pseudogene. This receptor was obtained from a middle-aged man in good health and CMV-seronegative. Sequenced sample: PBMCs. CDR3 amino acids: CASIPTAEYLRTNEKLFF. The DNA for the CDR3 is TGTGCCAGCATCCCGACCGCGGAGTACTTAAGGACTAATGAAAAACTGTTTTTT.